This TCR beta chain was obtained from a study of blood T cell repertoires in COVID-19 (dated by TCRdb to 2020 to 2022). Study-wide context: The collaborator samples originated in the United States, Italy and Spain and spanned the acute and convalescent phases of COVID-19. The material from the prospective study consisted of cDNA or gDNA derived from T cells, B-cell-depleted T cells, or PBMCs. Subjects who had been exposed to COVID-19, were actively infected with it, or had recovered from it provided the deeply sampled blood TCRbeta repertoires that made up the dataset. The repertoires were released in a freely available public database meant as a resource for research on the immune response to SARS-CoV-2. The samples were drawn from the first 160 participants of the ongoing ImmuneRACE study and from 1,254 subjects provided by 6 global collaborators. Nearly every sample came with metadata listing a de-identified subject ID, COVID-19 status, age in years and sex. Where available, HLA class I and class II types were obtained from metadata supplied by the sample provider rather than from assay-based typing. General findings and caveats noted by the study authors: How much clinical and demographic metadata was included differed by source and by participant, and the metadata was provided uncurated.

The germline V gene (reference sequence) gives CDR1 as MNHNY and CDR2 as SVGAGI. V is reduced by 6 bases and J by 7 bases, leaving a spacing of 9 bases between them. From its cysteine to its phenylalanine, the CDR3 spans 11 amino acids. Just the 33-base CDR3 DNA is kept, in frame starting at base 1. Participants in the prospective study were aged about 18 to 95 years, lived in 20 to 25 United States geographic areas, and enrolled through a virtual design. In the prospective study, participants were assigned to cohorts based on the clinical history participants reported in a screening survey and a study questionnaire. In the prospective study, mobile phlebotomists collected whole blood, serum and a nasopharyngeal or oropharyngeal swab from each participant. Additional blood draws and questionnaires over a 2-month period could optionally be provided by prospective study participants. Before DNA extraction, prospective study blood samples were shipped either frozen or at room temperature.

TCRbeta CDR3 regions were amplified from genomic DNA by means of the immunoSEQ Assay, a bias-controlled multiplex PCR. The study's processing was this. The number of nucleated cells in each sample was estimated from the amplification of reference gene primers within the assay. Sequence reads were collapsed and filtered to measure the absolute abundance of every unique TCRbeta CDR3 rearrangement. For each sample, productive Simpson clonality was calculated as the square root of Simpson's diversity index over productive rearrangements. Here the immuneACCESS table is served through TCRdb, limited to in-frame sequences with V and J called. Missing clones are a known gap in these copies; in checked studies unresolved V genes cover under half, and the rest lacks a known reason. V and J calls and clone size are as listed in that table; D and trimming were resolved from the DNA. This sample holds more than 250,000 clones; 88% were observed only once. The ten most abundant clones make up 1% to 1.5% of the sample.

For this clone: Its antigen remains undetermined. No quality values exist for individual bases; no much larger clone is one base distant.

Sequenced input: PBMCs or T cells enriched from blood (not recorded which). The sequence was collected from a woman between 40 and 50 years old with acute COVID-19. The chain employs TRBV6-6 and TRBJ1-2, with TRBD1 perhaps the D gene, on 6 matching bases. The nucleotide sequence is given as TGTGCCAGCAGCCCCAGGGGTGGCTACACCTTC. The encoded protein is CASSPRGGYTF.